What follows are 12 T cell receptor beta chains derived from one specimen sequenced in a study of shared clonotypes between healthy human individuals. Libraries were prepared by immunoSEQ multiplex PCR; TCRdb keeps only in-frame clonotypes and omits some of them. There are roughly 2,500,000 clones in the sample; under 95% occur only once, and more than 0.35% lies in the top ten. Material: naive CD4+ T cells from PBMCs. Subset described: CD45RA+ positively selected. The source is a man aged 18 to 30 in good health. Some clones in this sample may be carry-over from other donors' samples.

The chain carries TRBV19 and TRBJ1-2; D gene unclear. The germline gives CDR1 LNHDA, CDR2 SQIVND (reference sequence). CDR3 length: 14 amino acids. Trimming removed 1 base at V and 8 bases at J, with 14 bases between. CDR3 in DNA: TGTGCCAGTAGTATAGGAAGGGCCCCACCGGGCTACACCTTC. Amino acid sequence: CASSIGRAPPGYTF.

The chain is built from TRBV4-1 and TRBJ1-3; D gene unclear. Germline CDR1 MGHRA, CDR2 YSYEKL. Trimming cost V 5 bases and J 4 bases, with 15 bases left between them. The CDR3 is 15 amino acids. The CDR3 reads CASSSSFLGGNTIYF. In nucleotides, the CDR3 is TGCGCCAGCAGCAGTAGTTTCCTAGGGGGAAACACCATATATTTT.

This clone showed up just once. Other DNA sequences in the same sample also yield this CDR3. The chain recombines TRBV9 with TRBJ1-1, with 8 bases lining up with TRBD1. The CDR3 consists of 14 residues. V lost 0 bases, J lost 5 bases, and 3 bases stayed unmatched. The germline gives CDR1 SGDLS, CDR2 YYNGEE. CDR3 sequence reads: CASSVGQGRTEAFF. DNA for the CDR3: TGTGCCAGCAGCGTAGGACAGGGGAGAACTGAAGCTTTCTTT.

V gene TRBV7-9 combines with J gene TRBJ2-1; TRBD2 aligns across 15 bases. V shed 4 bases and J 2 bases; nucleotides not matched to a gene: 9. CDR3 size: 19 residues. Germline CDR1 is SEHNR and CDR2 is FQNEAQ (reference sequence). The CDR3 is CASSSAGTSGRSPYNEQFF. The CDR3 DNA is TGTGCCAGCAGCTCCGCCGGGACTAGCGGGAGGTCACCCTACAATGAGCAGTTCTTC.

This rearrangement joins TRBV5-1 to TRBJ2-5; possible D gene TRBD1, 5 bases. This CDR3 contains 16 residues. Trimming cost V 5 bases and J 5 bases, with 22 bases left between them. The germline gives CDR1 SGHRS, CDR2 YFSETQ. The chain's CDR3 is CASRLPSQGGPETQYF. Written as DNA, the CDR3 is TGCGCCAGCAGGTTACCGTCGCAGGGTGGCCCGGAGACCCAGTACTTC. The variable domain in full, completed from reference TRBV5-1 and TRBJ2-5, reads KAGVTQTPRYLIKTRGQQVTLSCSPISGHRSVSWYQQTPGQGLQFLFEYFSETQRNKGNFPGRFSGRQFSNSRSEMNVSTLELGDSALYLCASRLPSQGGPETQYFGPGTRLLVL.

The chain combines TRBV5-4 with TRBJ2-1; D is unclear. The CDR3 is made up of 15 amino acids. In germline, CDR1 is SGHNT, CDR2 YYREEE (reference sequence). Trimming pared 0 bases from V and 7 bases from J, leaving 14 bases between. The CDR3: CASSLAGYLLNEQFF. The CDR3 nucleotides read TGTGCCAGCAGCTTGGCGGGCTACCTGTTGAATGAGCAGTTCTTC.

The CDR3 sequence: CASSLGEETQYF. The CDR3 DNA reads TGTGCCAGCAGCTTGGGGGAAGAGACCCAGTACTTC. The gene calls are TRBV7-3 and TRBJ2-5, with D tentatively TRBD1 or TRBD2 (5 bases each). The germline V and J ends were trimmed by 3 bases and 3 bases, with 5 bases remaining between them. The CDR3 extends over 12 amino acids. Germline V lookup: CDR1 SGHTA, CDR2 FQGTGA.

The V call is TRBV6-5, the J call TRBJ2-5; TRBD2 agrees at 9 bases. This CDR3 has 14 amino acids. J was trimmed by 4 bases and V by 5 bases; bases with no gene match: 5. Germline V CDR1 and CDR2: MNHEY, SVGAGI. The CDR3 DNA sequence: TGTGCCAGCAGTCGAGGACTAGCGCGAGAGACCCAGTACTTC. As protein: CASSRGLARETQYF.

This clone is a singleton in its sample. This chain links TRBV6-5 with TRBJ2-5; TRBD1 or TRBD2 may be the D gene (6 bases each). V was shortened by 6 bases and J by 5 bases, with 19 bases between the two germline ends. The CDR3 runs 15 residues. Looked up from germline, CDR1 is MNHEY and CDR2 is SVGAGI. The DNA of the CDR3 is TGTGCCAGCAGCCAAGCCCCGGGGGCTTGGGAGACCCAGTACTTC. Encoded protein: CASSQAPGAWETQYF.

The rearrangement joins TRBV7-9 to TRBJ2-3; 14 bases agree with TRBD2. This CDR3 region has 16 residues. Trimming at V came to 5 bases and at J to 2 bases, leaving 3 bases not matched to a gene. Per germline, CDR1 SEHNR and CDR2 FQNEAQ (reference sequence). This CDR3 is CASSRTSGRYTDTQYF. The CDR3 DNA reads TGTGCCAGCAGCCGGACTAGCGGGAGGTACACAGATACGCAGTATTTT.

This clone was picked up one time. This chain links TRBV4-2 with TRBJ2-2; maybe TRBD2 (5 bases). The CDR3 is 17 residues long. Germline V gene lookup returns CDR1 LGHNA and CDR2 YNFKEQ. V was clipped by 1 base and J by 1 base, with 13 bases between them. In nucleotides, the CDR3 is TGTGCCAGCAGCCAAGTGAATTTGGGGAGGAACACCGGGGAGCTGTTTTTT. As protein: CASSQVNLGRNTGELFF.

The rearrangement joins TRBV19 to TRBJ1-5; D uncertain. This CDR3 is 15 amino acids long. The V end lost 4 bases, the J end lost 10 bases, and 20 bases lay between the germline ends. Germline assignment: CDR1 LNHDA and CDR2 SQIVND (reference sequence). CDR3 sequence reads: CASSTWAGIISPQHF. The CDR3 region has the DNA TGTGCCAGTAGTACGTGGGCCGGTATAATCAGCCCCCAGCATTTT.